Here is one T cell receptor (beta chain) with its context. Antigen unknown. Without the conserved terminal phenylalanine or tryptophan, this CDR3 likely stems from a read error. This sample is drawn from a study of CD8 T cells in ankylosing spondylitis. Study outcomes and limitations: Reportedly, matched ankylosing spondylitis synovial fluid was significantly enriched for disease-linked clones.

V shed 7 bases and J shed 1 base, with 18 bases lying between them. Per the germline V gene, CDR1 is SEHNR and CDR2 is FQNEAQ (reference sequence). The CDR3 consists of 16 residues. By quantitative 5'-RACE with molecular barcodes, the TCR beta libraries were made. TCRdb analysed the 5' RACE reads with MiXCR anew, one entry per CDR3 protein. The sample carries under 200,000 distinct CDR3 sequences, around a tenth recorded once. What was sequenced was blood, either unsorted or a sorted T cell fraction (not recorded which). V usage is TRBV7-9 and J usage is TRBJ2-3; the D gene is possibly TRBD2 (7 bases). This receptor was taken from a male donor with ankylosing spondylitis or in good health (not recorded which). CDR3 loop: CASTPYGGGRTDTQYL. In DNA, the CDR3 is TGTGCCAGCACCCCCTATGGGGGGGGCCGCACAGATACGCAGTATCTT.